This TCR beta chain was sequenced in a study of T cells after yellow fever vaccination (dated by TCRdb to the late 2010s). For context, the study as a whole: Libraries from fractions with low cell numbers were prepared with the SMART-Seq v4 Ultra Low Input RNA kit. Bulk TCR alpha and beta repertoires were sequenced longitudinally to track T-cell clones before and after primary and booster YFV17D yellow fever vaccination. The cohort comprised two healthy male donors, one aged 18 to 30 and one aged 30 to 40 years. Blood samples were taken at several timepoints before and after primary and secondary immunization, and bulk PBMC replicates and cell subsets were isolated.

With regard to this clonotype: Its antigen remains undetermined. Per-nucleotide qualities are absent, and no much larger clonotype sits a single base away.

The investigation overall reported the following: A small share of clonotypes occurred in both CD4 and CD8 compartments, likely arising from convergent recombination. After the booster, most of the clones that had expanded following primary vaccination were detected again (roughly 97% of CD4 and 80% to 90% of CD8), which suggests that memory was broadly maintained. The secondary T-cell response was found to be weaker but faster than the primary response, with a peak reached on day 5 rather than on day 15. Because only a couple of donors were included in the study, the extent to which the findings can be generalized is limited. FACS-sorted repertoires could contain abundant contaminating clonotypes from the bulk population, so computational filtering was required.

For this chain, trimming is 5 bases at the V end and 0 bases at the J end, and the number of junction bases without a gene match is 6. The germline V gene (reference sequence) supplies CDR1 SGHAT and CDR2 FQDESV. The CDR3 contains 16 residues, cysteine and phenylalanine counted. Only the CDR3 DNA is retained, 48 bases long and in frame from the first base. The sequencing machine was an Illumina NovaSeq 6000. TCR cDNA was synthesized by 5'RACE template switching, which introduced a universal primer site and unique molecular identifiers. Priming of cDNA synthesis was performed from both the TCR alpha and TCR beta constant segments. Libraries were amplified in two PCR steps, with sample barcodes and sequencing adapters added in the second step. Sequencing of libraries was done on Illumina HiSeq 2500 (2x100 bp) or NovaSeq (2x150 bp). Regarding the original processing steps: Reads were demultiplexed and collapsed into UMI consensus sequences with MIGEC, and V(D)J alignment was performed with MiXCR. Clonotypes responding to the vaccine were identified with edgeR on replicate PBMC samples, with the criteria of FDR below 0.01 and a log2 fold change above 5 up to day 15. Each bulk clonotype was labeled CD4 or CD8 based on which sequenced repertoire, CD4 or CD8, contained the clonotype at higher abundance. Clones were called with MiXCR by TCRdb after fastp trimmed the public reads at Q25, and only in-frame beta chains were retained. Entries are consolidated by CDR3 protein sequence, retaining the most common genes and DNA. The V and J calls here are based on TCRdb, not the publication. This sample comprises 100,000 to 150,000 distinct CDR3 sequences, 13% to 15% of them detected only once. The top ten hold 40% to 45% of the sample.

The treatment or condition label, read with the paper, signifies: live attenuated yellow fever vaccine strain. PBMCs were isolated from peripheral blood using a standard Ficoll-Paque protocol. Dynabeads CD4 and CD8 positive selection kits were used to isolate the CD4 and CD8 T-cell fractions. TriZol was used to extract RNA from bulk PBMCs, CD4 and CD8 fractions, and dextramer-positive and dextramer-negative fractions. Here the chain combines TRBV11-1 and TRBJ2-2; the central 7 bases match TRBD1. The sequences come from CD8+ T cells sorted from PBMCs, collected 5 days after the yellow fever booster vaccination. This receptor was identified in a man aged 18-30 years who received the YFV17D yellow fever vaccine. This receptor has the CDR3 CASSDQGQTNTGELFF. The nucleotide sequence is TGTGCCAGCAGCGACCAGGGACAGACGAACACCGGGGAGCTGTTTTTT.